In its sample, the clone carrying this T cell receptor delta chain is medium-sized. This CDR3 is built from 18 residues. Germline trimming cut 2 bases from V and 7 bases from J; bases unmatched to any gene: 14. The germline gives CDR1 TSWWSYY, CDR2 QGS. TCRdb reanalysed the RT-PCR reads via CATT. This sample yields about 1,300 delta-chain clones, of which about 3.7% are seen a single time; 10% to 15% belongs to the top ten. This specimen comes from a study of gamma-delta T cells after stem cell transplantation. This clonotype was obtained from a human donor. It is not recorded whose cells these are; they may come from a transplant donor. This chain links TRDV1 with TRDJ1; TRDD3 matches 12 bases. The sequencing input was gamma-delta T cells. As DNA, the CDR3 is TGTGCTCTTGGGGAAGGTACTACCCCCGTACTGGGGGATACTAAACTCATCTTT. Translating it yields CALGEGTTPVLGDTKLIF.